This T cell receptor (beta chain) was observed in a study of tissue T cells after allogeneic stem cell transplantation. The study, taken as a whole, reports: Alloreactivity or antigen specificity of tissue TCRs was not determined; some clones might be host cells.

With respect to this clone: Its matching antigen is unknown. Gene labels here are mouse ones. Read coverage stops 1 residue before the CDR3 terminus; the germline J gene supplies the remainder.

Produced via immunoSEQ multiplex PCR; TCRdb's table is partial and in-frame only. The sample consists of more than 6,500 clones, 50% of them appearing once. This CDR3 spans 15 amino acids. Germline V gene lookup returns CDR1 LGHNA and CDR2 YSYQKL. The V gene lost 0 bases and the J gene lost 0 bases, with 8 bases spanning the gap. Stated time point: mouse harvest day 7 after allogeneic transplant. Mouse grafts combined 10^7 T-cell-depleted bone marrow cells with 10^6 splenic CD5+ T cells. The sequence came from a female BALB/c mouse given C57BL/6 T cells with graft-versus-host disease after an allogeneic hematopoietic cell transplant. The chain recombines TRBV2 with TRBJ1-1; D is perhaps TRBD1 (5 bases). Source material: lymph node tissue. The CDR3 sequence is CASSQDRGANTEVFF. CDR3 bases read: TGTGCCAGCAGCCAAGATCGGGGGGCAAACACAGAAGTCTTC.